The 14 T cell receptor beta chains below come from one sample, sequenced in a study of early T cells in non-severe SARS-CoV-2 infection. MiXCR, run by TCRdb on the 5' RACE reads, gives a single entry per CDR3 protein. The sample holds 65,000 to 70,000 distinct CDR3 sequences; 9.5% to 13% are singletons and the top ten take roughly 6%. Material for sequencing was whole blood. The receptors come from an adult who was a healthcare worker with PCR-confirmed SARS-CoV-2 infection or an uninfected control (not recorded which).

This chain connects TRBV4-1 to TRBJ2-3, with TRBD1 as a possible D gene (6 bases). V was pared by 1 base and J by 0 bases, with 11 bases between. The CDR3 is 16 amino acids. Germline CDR1 MGHRA, CDR2 YSYEKL. The CDR3, as DNA: TGCGCCAGCAGCCAAGGGACAGTCACCAGCACAGATACGCAGTATTTT. Its protein product is CASSQGTVTSTDTQYF.

In regard to this clonotype: A much larger clone differs from this one at a single base, so this may be a read error. The rearrangement joins TRBV7-6 to TRBJ2-5, with D perhaps TRBD1 or TRBD2 (5 bases each). Germline V gene lookup returns CDR1 SGHVS and CDR2 FNYEAQ. The V end was cut by 5 bases, the J end by 5 bases, with 18 bases between. The CDR3 totals 15 residues. The CDR3 DNA follows: TGTGCCAGCAGCCCTGCCCTGGTGGGGGTGGAGACCCAGTACTTC. Protein sequence: CASSPALVGVETQYF.

This clonotype was observed a few times. The chain combines TRBV6-4 with TRBJ2-1, with TRBD2 identical over 11 bases. V was clipped by 4 bases and J by 4 bases; unmatched bases: 3. CDR1 is MRHNA and CDR2 is SNTAGT in the germline V gene. The CDR3 length is 15 residues. In DNA, the CDR3 is TGTGCCAGCAGTGCCCGGACTAGCGGGTACAATGAGCAGTTCTTC. Protein product: CASSARTSGYNEQFF.

The V and J genes are TRBV20-1 and TRBJ2-7, with 7 bases aligning to TRBD1. In germline, CDR1 is DFQATT, CDR2 SNEGSKA (reference sequence). This CDR3 has 15 residues. After removal of 0 bases from V and 2 bases from J, the junction contained 7 bases not matched to a gene. DNA of the CDR3: TGCAGTGCTAGAGATGACAGGGAACCAACCTACGAGCAGTACTTC. This sequence encodes CSARDDREPTYEQYF.

This chain uses TRBV2 with TRBJ2-2; no clear D. This CDR3 region has 15 residues. Between the trimmed V and J ends, which lost 4 bases and 6 bases, there was a span of 15 bases. The germline V gene has CDR1 SNHLY and CDR2 FYNNEI. The CDR3 here is CASSVGSGPPGELFF. CDR3 bases: TGTGCCAGCAGTGTAGGCAGTGGCCCCCCCGGGGAGCTGTTTTTT.

V usage is TRBV2 and J usage is TRBJ2-4; the D is unclear. CDR1 and CDR2 from the germline V gene are SNHLY and FYNNEI. The CDR3 runs to 12 residues. Between the trimmed V and J ends, which lost 6 bases and 11 bases, there was a span of 14 bases. The CDR3 is CASRPLGRLQYF. The CDR3 DNA sequence: TGTGCCAGCAGGCCCCTTGGGCGCCTTCAGTACTTC.

This clonotype was recorded a few times. The J gene is TRBJ1-1, the V gene TRBV7-9; maybe TRBD1 (5 bases). This CDR3 has 16 amino acids. Germline V gene sequence: CDR1 SEHNR, CDR2 FQNEAQ (reference sequence). The germline V and J ends were trimmed by 1 base and 0 bases, with 12 bases remaining between them. CDR3 residues: CASSLGSGNMNTEAFF. The CDR3 region has the DNA TGTGCCAGCAGCTTAGGGTCAGGGAACATGAACACTGAAGCTTTCTTT.

This clonotype was counted at least ten times. The chain has TRBV6-6 and TRBJ1-1; TRBD1 matches at 7 bases. In germline, CDR1 is MNHNY, CDR2 SVGAGI (reference sequence). V lost 2 bases, J lost 3 bases, and 9 bases stayed unmatched. This CDR3 is built from 16 residues. The CDR3 region is CASSYGTARRYTEAFF. The CDR3 nucleotides are TGTGCCAGCAGTTACGGGACAGCCCGTAGGTACACTGAAGCTTTCTTT.

This clonotype came up many times. This rearrangement joins TRBV7-8 to TRBJ2-1; 14 bases match TRBD2. Per the germline V gene, CDR1 is SGHVS and CDR2 is FQNEAQ. This CDR3 comprises 18 residues. With 2 bases clipped from V and 0 bases from J, the junction kept 3 bases outside the gene matches. CDR3: CASSLRLAGGLSYNEQFF. The CDR3 region has the DNA TGTGCCAGCAGCTTAAGACTAGCGGGAGGGCTCTCCTACAATGAGCAGTTCTTC.

This clonotype showed up just a few times. The chain employs TRBV2 and TRBJ1-1, with a weak D call TRBD1 (6 bases). Germline-derived CDR1 and CDR2 are SNHLY and FYNNEI. V was pared by 6 bases and J by 4 bases, with 9 bases between. The CDR3 is 12 residues long. The CDR3 coding sequence is TGTGCCAGCAGGCAGGGGAGCACTGAAGCTTTCTTT. Its translation: CASRQGSTEAFF. The complete variable domain, with remaining parts taken from reference TRBV2 and TRBJ1-1, reads EPEVTQTPSHQVTQMGQEVILRCVPISNHLYFYWYRQILGQKVEFLVSFYNNEISEKSEIFDDQFSVERPDGSNFTLKIRSTKLEDSAMYFCASRQGSTEAFFGQGTRLTVV.

The rearrangement uses TRBV6-4 and TRBJ1-6; D perhaps matches TRBD1 (6 bases). Germline V gene sequence: CDR1 MRHNA, CDR2 SNTAGT. The CDR3 is 13 residues long. The germline V and J ends were trimmed by 5 bases and 9 bases, with 11 bases remaining between them. As DNA, the CDR3 is TGTGCCAGCAGTCCTACAGGGAGTTCACCCCTCCACTTT. Translation: CASSPTGSSPLHF.

This clonotype was found a few times. Here the CDR3 reads CASSSPRRMNRDPLHF. DNA for the CDR3: TGTGCCAGCAGTTCTCCGCGGCGAATGAACCGGGACCCCCTCCACTTT. V is TRBV28 and J is TRBJ1-6, with a tentative D call TRBD1 (5 bases). This CDR3 contains 16 residues. Germline assignment: CDR1 MDHEN and CDR2 SYDVKM. Trimming removed 4 bases from V and 13 bases from J, with 23 bases in between.

This clonotype has at least ten counts. This chain connects TRBV4-1 to TRBJ2-3; D gene unclear. The CDR3 is 14 amino acids. Trimming left V 1 base short and J 6 bases short, with 11 bases between. The germline V gene encodes CDR1 MGHRA and CDR2 YSYEKL. CDR3 in amino acids: CASSQGVGADTQYF. CDR3 bases: TGCGCCAGCAGCCAAGGGGTAGGCGCGGATACGCAGTATTTT.

The chain is built from TRBV2 and TRBJ2-2; TRBD2 matches at 8 bases. With 5 bases clipped from V and 1 base from J, the junction kept 0 bases outside the gene matches. CDR1 is SNHLY and CDR2 is FYNNEI in the germline V gene. This CDR3 region has 14 residues. Written as DNA, the CDR3 is TGTGCCAGCAGTACTAGCGGGAACACCGGGGAGCTGTTTTTT. Its translation: CASSTSGNTGELFF.